This T cell receptor beta chain was retrieved from a study of cytomegalovirus exposure and HLA in healthy donors. Study-wide context: Unique TCR beta sequences numbering 95 million to 130 million came from 150 million to 200 million T cells in an earlier analysis. Overall study findings and caveats: The study had only CMV serostatus as immune exposure information. Analysis was performed later, and it showed HLA-associated TCR beta chains to be more clonally expanded than equally common others. In a later analysis, TCR beta V- and J-gene trimming showed a link to a missense DCLRE1C variant.

Remarks on this clone: The antigen is not known.

The study ran its PCR with 60 Vbeta and 13 Jbeta primers. The table came from immunoSEQ multiplex PCR; TCRdb's copy has only in-frame clones and leaves some out. The top ten clones hold over 3% of a sample with fewer than 100,000 clones, about 78% of them seen once. The CDR3 is 17 amino acids. Germline V lookup: CDR1 MNHEY, CDR2 SMNVEV (reference sequence). J was trimmed by 0 bases and V by 5 bases; bases with no gene match: 7. What was sequenced was PBMCs. The TCR was taken from a man between 35 and 55 years old in good health and CMV-seronegative. This chain uses TRBV27 with TRBJ2-1; 10 positions agree with TRBD2. CDR3 sequence reads: CASSPRLAGPSYNEQFF. Here the CDR3 DNA reads TGTGCCAGCAGTCCAAGACTAGCGGGCCCCTCCTACAATGAGCAGTTCTTC.